The sequence of this TCR beta chain was determined in a study of identical twins. A few counts support this clonotype. Antigen: not known. TCRdb re-called the 5' RACE reads with MiXCR, one entry per CDR3 protein. The table includes a few hundred thousand distinct CDR3 sequences, more than 9% detected once. Healthy Caucasians, and only they, were the donors. This CDR3 has 13 amino acids. The J segment lost 4 bases and the V segment lost 6 bases, leaving 7 bases of the junction unmatched. In germline, CDR1 is DFQATT, CDR2 SNEGSKA (reference sequence). General study findings and limits: The conclusions drew on cross-sectional statistical analysis instead of tracking the same donors. Insertions were reduced in abundant cord blood beta clonotypes but not in memory repertoires. Excess twin sharing in beta out-of-frame sequences was weaker.

The rearrangement uses TRBV20-1 and TRBJ2-5; TRBD2 matches at 8 bases. The receptor's source is a man in his forties or fifties in good health. Sequenced sample: memory T cells sorted from blood. CDR3 DNA sequence: TGCAGTGCAGACAGCGGGGGACCAGAGACCCAGTACTTC. As protein: CSADSGGPETQYF.